This section outlines one TCR beta chain sequence together with its context. The data originate from a study of CD8 T cells in Susac syndrome. Random hexamers served to reverse transcribe roughly 0.5 to 1 ug RNA. From the immunoSEQ multiplex PCR reads, TCRdb called clonotypes with MiXCR, one entry per CDR3 protein. Here the sample spans under 150,000 distinct CDR3 sequences, roughly 80% being singletons. Treatment-naive patients with stable or active relapsing-remitting disease were the multiple sclerosis controls. Germline V gives CDR1 MNHEY, CDR2 SVGAGI. The CDR3 totals 15 residues. Trimming took 2 bases from V and 7 from J; bases not matched to a gene: 8.

The receptor's source is a human donor with multiple sclerosis. The chain recombines TRBV6-5 with TRBJ2-1; TRBD1 aligns across 7 bases. What was sequenced was CD8+ T cells from PBMCs. The CDR3 nucleotides read TGTGCCAGCAGTTACATAAACAGGGGTGGAAATGAGCAGTTCTTC. Protein sequence: CASSYINRGGNEQFF.